The present entry profiles one TCR beta chain with its context. Its antigen is still unknown. Ophthalmopathy patients had Clinical Activity Score at least 3, NOSPECS grade at least 4, duration under 3 months. Regions amplified from RNA transcripts were the TCR beta CDR3 regions. The primer set for the first-round RT-PCR of the TCR CDR3 was HTBI. From the multiplex PCR reads, TCRdb called clonotypes with MiXCR, one entry per CDR3 protein. The top ten hold roughly 50% of the sample, which has 500,000 to 600,000 distinct CDR3 sequences, 15% to 20% seen once. V was trimmed by 10 bases and J by 5 bases, leaving 14 bases between them. The germline V gene encodes CDR1 MNHEY and CDR2 SVGEGT. This CDR3 region has 12 residues. The data were taken from a study of T cells in Graves' hyperthyroidism and ophthalmopathy. Across the study: Once the initial diagnosis was made, peripheral blood was obtained before any treatment. General study results and limits: Blood held most thyroid clonotypes expanded above 0.001 frequency.

The J gene is TRBJ2-5, the V gene TRBV6-2 or TRBV6-3; the D is unclear. The TCR sequence derives from a man aged 40-49 years with Graves' ophthalmopathy. The sequenced sample consisted of blood. CDR3 nucleotides: TGTGCCACAGACGGGTCCGCGGAGACCCAGTACTTC. Its translation: CATDGSAETQYF.